What follows is one T cell receptor beta chain and its context. The repertoire was sequenced with immunoSEQ multiplex PCR; TCRdb's copy has only in-frame clones and lacks some. The sample includes fewer than 85,000 clones, roughly 78% of them seen just once. This sample was taken from a study of OX40 agonist ivuxolimab in advanced cancers. About the study: Patients were given ivuxolimab, an antibody that agonizes OX40 (CD134).

The investigators sampled blood at baseline, at cycle 4 day 1, and at cycle 7 day 1. The ends were cut back, 0 bases at V and 0 bases at J, with 8 bases in the middle. CDR1 is SGHDN, CDR2 FVKESK, per germline. The CDR3 runs 15 residues. The sequence derives from an adult with an advanced solid tumor such as melanoma, head and neck, liver or kidney cancer. This material consisted of CD4+ or CD8+ T cells sorted from blood, taken in a trial of the OX40 agonist ivuxolimab. V is TRBV14 and J is TRBJ1-1, with unresolved D. CDR3 nucleotide sequence: TGTGCCAGCAGCCAAGACTTAGGGATGAACACTGAAGCTTTCTTT. It is translated as CASSQDLGMNTEAFF. The complete variable domain, with remaining parts taken from reference TRBV14 and TRBJ1-1, reads EAGVTQFPSHSVIEKGQTVTLRCDPISGHDNLYWYRRVMGKEIKFLLHFVKESKQDESGMPNNRFLAERTGGTYSTLKVQPAELEDSGVYFCASSQDLGMNTEAFFGQGTRLTVV.